Here is one T cell receptor beta chain with its context. These data originate in a study of shared clonotypes between healthy human individuals. Genomic DNA belonging to each subset was distributed in equal measure over several immunoSEQ plates. Some clones are missing from TCRdb's copy, which holds only in-frame ones; the method was immunoSEQ multiplex PCR. The sample yields roughly 510,000 clones, nearly 80% seen once. The sequencing sample was made of PBMCs. The source of this sequence is a woman aged 40 to 50 in good health. Some clones in this sample may be carry-over from other donors' samples.

CDR3 region: CATSRDLGRMNTEAFF. CDR3 nucleotides: TGTGCCACCAGCAGAGATCTGGGCAGGATGAACACTGAAGCTTTCTTT. The V call is TRBV15, the J call TRBJ1-1; unclear D gene. The CDR3 has 16 amino acids. V was pared by 0 bases and J by 0 bases, with 11 bases between. Germline CDR1 LNHNV, CDR2 YYDKDF (reference sequence).